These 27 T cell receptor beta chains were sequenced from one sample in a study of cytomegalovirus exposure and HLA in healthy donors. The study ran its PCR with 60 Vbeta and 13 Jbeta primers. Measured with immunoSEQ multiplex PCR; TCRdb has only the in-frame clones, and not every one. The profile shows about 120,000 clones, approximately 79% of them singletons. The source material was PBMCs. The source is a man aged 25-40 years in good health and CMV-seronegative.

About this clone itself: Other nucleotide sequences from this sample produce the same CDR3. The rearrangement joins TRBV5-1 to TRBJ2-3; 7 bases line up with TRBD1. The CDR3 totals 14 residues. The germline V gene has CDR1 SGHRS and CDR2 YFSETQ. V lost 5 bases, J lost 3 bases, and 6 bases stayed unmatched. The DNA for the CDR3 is TGCGCCAGCAGTAACCAGGGGGAAACAGATACGCAGTATTTT. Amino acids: CASSNQGETDTQYF. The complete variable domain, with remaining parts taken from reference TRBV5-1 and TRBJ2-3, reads KAGVTQTPRYLIKTRGQQVTLSCSPISGHRSVSWYQQTPGQGLQFLFEYFSETQRNKGNFPGRFSGRQFSNSRSEMNVSTLELGDSALYLCASSNQGETDTQYFGPGTRLTVL.

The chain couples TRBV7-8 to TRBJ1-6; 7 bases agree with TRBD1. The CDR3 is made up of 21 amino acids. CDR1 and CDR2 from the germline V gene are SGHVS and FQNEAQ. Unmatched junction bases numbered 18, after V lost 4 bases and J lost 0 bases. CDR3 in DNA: TGTGCCAGCAGCTCCTTTCTCACTAAGACAGGGACCAGCTCCTATAATTCACCCCTCCACTTT. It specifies CASSSFLTKTGTSSYNSPLHF.

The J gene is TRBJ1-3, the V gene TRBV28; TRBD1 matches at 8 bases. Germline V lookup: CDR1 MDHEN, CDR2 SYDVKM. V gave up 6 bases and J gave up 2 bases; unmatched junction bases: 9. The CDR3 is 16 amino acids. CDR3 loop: CASSFQDRVAGNTIYF. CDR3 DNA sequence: TGTGCCAGCAGCTTCCAGGACAGGGTAGCTGGAAACACCATATATTTT.

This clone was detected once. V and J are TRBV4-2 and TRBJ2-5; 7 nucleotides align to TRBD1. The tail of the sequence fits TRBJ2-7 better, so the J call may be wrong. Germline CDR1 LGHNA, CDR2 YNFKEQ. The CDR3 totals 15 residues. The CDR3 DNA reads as TGTGCCAGCAGCCAAGCGGGGACAGTTACCTACGAGCAGTACTTC. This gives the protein CASSQAGTVTYEQYF.

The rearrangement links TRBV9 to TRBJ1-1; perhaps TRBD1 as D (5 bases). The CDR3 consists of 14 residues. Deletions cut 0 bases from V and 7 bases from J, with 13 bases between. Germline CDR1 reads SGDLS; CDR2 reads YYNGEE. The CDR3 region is CASSVVPGEVEAFF. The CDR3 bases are TGTGCCAGCAGCGTAGTTCCGGGGGAAGTTGAAGCTTTCTTT.

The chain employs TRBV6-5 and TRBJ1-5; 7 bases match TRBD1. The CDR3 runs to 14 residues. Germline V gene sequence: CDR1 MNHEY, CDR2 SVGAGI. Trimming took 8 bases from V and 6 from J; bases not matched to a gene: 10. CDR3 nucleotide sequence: TGTGCCAGCTGCCGACAGGGTTTAGGTCAGCCCCAGCATTTT. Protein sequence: CASCRQGLGQPQHF.

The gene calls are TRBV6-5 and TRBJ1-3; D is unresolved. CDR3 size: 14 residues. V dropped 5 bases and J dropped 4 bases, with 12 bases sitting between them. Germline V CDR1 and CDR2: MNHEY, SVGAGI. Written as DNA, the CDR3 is TGTGCCAGCAGTGAGGCGGAGCAAGGAAACACCATATATTTT. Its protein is CASSEAEQGNTIYF.

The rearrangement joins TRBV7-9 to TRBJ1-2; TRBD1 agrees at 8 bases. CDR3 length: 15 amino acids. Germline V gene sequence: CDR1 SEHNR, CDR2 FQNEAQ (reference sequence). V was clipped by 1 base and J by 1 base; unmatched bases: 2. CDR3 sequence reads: CASSLGDRRNYGYTF. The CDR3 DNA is TGTGCCAGCAGCTTAGGGGACAGGCGTAACTATGGCTACACCTTC.

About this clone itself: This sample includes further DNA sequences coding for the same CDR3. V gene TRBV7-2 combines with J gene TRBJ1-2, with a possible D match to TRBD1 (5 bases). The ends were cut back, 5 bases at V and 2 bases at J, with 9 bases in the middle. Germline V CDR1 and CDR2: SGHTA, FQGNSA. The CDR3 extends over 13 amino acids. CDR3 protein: CASSPDRNYGYTF. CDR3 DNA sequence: TGTGCCAGCAGCCCTGACAGAAACTATGGCTACACCTTC.

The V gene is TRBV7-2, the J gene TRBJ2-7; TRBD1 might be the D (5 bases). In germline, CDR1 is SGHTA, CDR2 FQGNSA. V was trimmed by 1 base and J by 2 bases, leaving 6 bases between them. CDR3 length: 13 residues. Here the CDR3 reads CASSLVQAYEQYF. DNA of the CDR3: TGTGCCAGCAGCTTAGTACAGGCCTACGAGCAGTACTTC.

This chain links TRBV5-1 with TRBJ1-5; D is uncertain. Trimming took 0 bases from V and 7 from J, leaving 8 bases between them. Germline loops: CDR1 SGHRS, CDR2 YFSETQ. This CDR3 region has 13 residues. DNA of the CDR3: TGCGCCAGCAGCTTGGCCGAGGGACAGCCCCAGCATTTT. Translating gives CASSLAEGQPQHF.

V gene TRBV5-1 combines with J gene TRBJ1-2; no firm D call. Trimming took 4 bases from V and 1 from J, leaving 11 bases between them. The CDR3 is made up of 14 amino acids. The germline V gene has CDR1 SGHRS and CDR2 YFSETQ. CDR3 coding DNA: TGCGCCAGCAGCACCGGCGGCCTTAACTATGGCTACACCTTC. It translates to CASSTGGLNYGYTF.

CDR3 in DNA: TGTGCCAGCAGCTTGATAGAGAACACTGAAGCTTTCTTT. The encoded protein is CASSLIENTEAFF. The V gene is TRBV5-6, the J gene TRBJ1-1; no clear D gene. Germline assignment: CDR1 SGHDT and CDR2 YYEEEE. The V gene lost 1 base and the J gene lost 1 base, with 5 bases spanning the gap. The CDR3 has 13 amino acids.

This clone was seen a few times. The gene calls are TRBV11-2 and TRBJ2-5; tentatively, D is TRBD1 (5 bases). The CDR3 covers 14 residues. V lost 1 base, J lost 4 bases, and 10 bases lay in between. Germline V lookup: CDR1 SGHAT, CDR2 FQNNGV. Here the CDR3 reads CASSLVGRRETQYF. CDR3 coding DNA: TGTGCCAGCAGCTTAGTGGGGCGGCGAGAGACCCAGTACTTC.

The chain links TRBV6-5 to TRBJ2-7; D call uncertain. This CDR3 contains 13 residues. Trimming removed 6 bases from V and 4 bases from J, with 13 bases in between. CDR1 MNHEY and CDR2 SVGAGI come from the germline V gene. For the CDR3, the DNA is TGTGCCAGCAGCCTTGTCCGACATTACGAGCAGTACTTC. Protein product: CASSLVRHYEQYF.

The CDR3 loop is CASSLDRGHGYTF. CDR3 coding DNA: TGTGCCAGCAGTCTCGACAGGGGGCATGGCTACACCTTC. The chain joins TRBV27 to TRBJ1-2; 10 bases are shared with TRBD1. The CDR3 is 13 residues long. V was pared by 5 bases and J by 6 bases, with 3 bases of the junction left unmatched. The germline V gene has CDR1 MNHEY and CDR2 SMNVEV (reference sequence).

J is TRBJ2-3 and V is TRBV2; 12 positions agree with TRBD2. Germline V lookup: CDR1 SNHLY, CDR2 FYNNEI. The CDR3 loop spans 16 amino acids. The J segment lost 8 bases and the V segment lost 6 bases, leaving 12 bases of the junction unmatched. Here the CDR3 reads CASRPGLAGFLGTQYF. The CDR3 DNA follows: TGTGCCAGCAGACCCGGACTAGCGGGGTTCTTAGGTACGCAGTATTTT.

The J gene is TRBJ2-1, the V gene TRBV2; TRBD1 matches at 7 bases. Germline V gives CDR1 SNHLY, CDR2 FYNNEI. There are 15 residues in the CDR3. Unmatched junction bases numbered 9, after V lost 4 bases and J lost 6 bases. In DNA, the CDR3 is TGTGCCAGCAGTGGTCGGCAGGGGGTTAGCAATGAGCAGTTCTTC. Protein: CASSGRQGVSNEQFF. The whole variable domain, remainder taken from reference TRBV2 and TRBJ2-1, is EPEVTQTPSHQVTQMGQEVILRCVPISNHLYFYWYRQILGQKVEFLVSFYNNEISEKSEIFDDQFSVERPDGSNFTLKIRSTKLEDSAMYFCASSGRQGVSNEQFFGPGTRLTVL.

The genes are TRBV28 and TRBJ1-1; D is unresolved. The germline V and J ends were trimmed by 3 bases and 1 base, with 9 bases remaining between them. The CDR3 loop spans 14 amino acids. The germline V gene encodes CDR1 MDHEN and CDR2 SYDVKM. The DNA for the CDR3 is TGTGCCAGCAGTTTTGGGAGGTGGAACACTGAAGCTTTCTTT. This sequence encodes CASSFGRWNTEAFF.

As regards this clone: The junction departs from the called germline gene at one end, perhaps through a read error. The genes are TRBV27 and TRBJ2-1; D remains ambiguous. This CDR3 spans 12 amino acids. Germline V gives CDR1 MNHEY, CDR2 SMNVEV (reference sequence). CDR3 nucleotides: TGCTCGTCTTTGAGCTCCTACAATGAGCAGTTCTTC. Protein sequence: CSSLSSYNEQFF.

CDR3: CASSLLGTDYGYTF. CDR3 coding DNA: TGTGCCAGCAGTTTACTGGGGACAGATTATGGCTACACCTTC. V usage is TRBV28 and J usage is TRBJ1-2; 7 bases agree with TRBD1. The germline CDR1 and CDR2 sequences are MDHEN and SYDVKM. This CDR3 is built from 14 residues. V lost 2 bases, J lost 5 bases, and 5 bases stayed unmatched.

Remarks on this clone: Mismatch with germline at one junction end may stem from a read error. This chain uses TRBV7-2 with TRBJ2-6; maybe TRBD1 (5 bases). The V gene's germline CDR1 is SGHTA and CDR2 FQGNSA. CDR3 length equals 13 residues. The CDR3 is CASSLPGANGLTF. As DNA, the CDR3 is TGTGCCAGCAGCTTACCTGGGGCCAACGGCCTGACTTTC.

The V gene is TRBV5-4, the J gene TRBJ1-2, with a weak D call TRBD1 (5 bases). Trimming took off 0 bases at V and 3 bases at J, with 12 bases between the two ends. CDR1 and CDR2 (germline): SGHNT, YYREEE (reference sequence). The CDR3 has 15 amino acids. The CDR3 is CASSLVPPGDYGYTF. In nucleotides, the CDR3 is TGTGCCAGCAGCTTGGTCCCCCCGGGGGACTATGGCTACACCTTC. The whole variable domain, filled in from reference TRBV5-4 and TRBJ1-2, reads ETGVTQSPTHLIKTRGQQVTLRCSSQSGHNTVSWYQQALGQGPQFIFQYYREEENGRGNFPPRFSGLQFPNYSSELNVNALELDDSALYLCASSLVPPGDYGYTFGSGTRLTVV.

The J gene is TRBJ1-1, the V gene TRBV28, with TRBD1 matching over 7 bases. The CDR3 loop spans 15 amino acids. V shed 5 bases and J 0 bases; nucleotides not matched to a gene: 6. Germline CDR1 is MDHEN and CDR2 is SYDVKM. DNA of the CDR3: TGTGCCAGCAGTCCGATAGGGACAGTGAACACTGAAGCTTTCTTT. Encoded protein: CASSPIGTVNTEAFF.

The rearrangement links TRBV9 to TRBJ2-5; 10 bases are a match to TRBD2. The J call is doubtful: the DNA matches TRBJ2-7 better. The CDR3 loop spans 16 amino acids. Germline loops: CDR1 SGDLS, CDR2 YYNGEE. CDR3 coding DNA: TGTGCCAGCAGCGCAACCGCTAGCGGGGGCCCCTACGAGCAGTACTTC. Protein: CASSATASGGPYEQYF.

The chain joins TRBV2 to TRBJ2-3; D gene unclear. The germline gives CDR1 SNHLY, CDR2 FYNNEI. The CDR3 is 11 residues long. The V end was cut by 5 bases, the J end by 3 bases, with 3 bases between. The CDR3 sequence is CASSYTDTQYF. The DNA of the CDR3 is TGTGCCAGCAGTTATACAGATACGCAGTATTTT. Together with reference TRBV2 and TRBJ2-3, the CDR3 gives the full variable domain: EPEVTQTPSHQVTQMGQEVILRCVPISNHLYFYWYRQILGQKVEFLVSFYNNEISEKSEIFDDQFSVERPDGSNFTLKIRSTKLEDSAMYFCASSYTDTQYFGPGTRLTVL.

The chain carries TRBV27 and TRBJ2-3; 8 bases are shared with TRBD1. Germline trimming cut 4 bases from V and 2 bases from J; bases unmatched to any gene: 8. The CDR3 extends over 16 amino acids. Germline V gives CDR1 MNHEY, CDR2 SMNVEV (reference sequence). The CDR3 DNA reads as TGTGCCAGCAGTTCCCGGACAGGGCCATCCACAGATACGCAGTATTTT. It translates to CASSSRTGPSTDTQYF.